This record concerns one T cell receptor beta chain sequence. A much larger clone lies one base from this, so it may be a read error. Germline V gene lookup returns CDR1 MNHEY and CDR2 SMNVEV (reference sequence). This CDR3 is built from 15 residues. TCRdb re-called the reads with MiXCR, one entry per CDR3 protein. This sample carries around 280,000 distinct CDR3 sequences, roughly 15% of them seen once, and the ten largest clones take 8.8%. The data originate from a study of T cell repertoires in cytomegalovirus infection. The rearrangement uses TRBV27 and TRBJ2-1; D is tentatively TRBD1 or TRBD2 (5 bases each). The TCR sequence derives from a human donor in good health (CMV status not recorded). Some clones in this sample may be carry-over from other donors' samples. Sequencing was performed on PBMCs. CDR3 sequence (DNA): TGTGCCAGCAGTTTATCGTCCGGGACCACCAATAAGCAGTTCTTC. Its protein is CASSLSSGTTNKQFF.